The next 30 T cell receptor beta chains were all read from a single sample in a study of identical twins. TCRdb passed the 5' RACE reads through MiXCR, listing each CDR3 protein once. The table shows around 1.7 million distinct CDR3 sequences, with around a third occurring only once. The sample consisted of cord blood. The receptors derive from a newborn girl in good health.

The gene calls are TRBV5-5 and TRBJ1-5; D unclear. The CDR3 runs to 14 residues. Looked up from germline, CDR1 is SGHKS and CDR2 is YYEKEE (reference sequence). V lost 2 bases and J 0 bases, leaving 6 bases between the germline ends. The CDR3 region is CASSLTHSNQPQHF. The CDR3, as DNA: TGTGCCAGCAGCTTAACACATAGCAATCAGCCCCAGCATTTT.

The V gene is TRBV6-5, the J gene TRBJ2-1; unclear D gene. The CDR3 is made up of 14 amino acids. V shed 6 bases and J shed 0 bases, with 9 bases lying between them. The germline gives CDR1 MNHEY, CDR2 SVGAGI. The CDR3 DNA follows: TGTGCCAGCAGCCCGGTCAGCTCCTACAATGAGCAGTTCTTC. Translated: CASSPVSSYNEQFF.

CDR3 in DNA: TGTGCCAGCAGCCTGAACAGGGGGGACTATGGCTACACCTTC. Amino acids: CASSLNRGDYGYTF. The rearrangement uses TRBV7-8 and TRBJ1-2; TRBD1 matches at 8 bases. Germline trimming cut 5 bases from V and 3 bases from J; bases unmatched to any gene: 5. Germline V CDR1 and CDR2: SGHVS, FQNEAQ. CDR3 length: 14 amino acids.

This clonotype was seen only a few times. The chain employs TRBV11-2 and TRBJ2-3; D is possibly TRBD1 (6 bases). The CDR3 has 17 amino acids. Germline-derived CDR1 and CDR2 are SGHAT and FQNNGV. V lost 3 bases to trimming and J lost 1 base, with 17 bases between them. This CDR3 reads CASSLNPRAGGTDTQYF. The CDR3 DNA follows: TGTGCCAGCAGCTTGAACCCCAGGGCAGGGGGCACAGATACGCAGTATTTT.

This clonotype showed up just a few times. CDR3 loop: CSARVFGTDYGYTF. The DNA for the CDR3 is TGCAGTGCTAGAGTTTTCGGGACGGACTATGGCTACACCTTC. The genes are TRBV20-1 and TRBJ1-2; D might be TRBD1 (5 bases). The CDR3 spans 14 residues. Germline loops: CDR1 DFQATT, CDR2 SNEGSKA (reference sequence). Trimming pared 1 base from V and 3 bases from J, leaving 12 bases between.

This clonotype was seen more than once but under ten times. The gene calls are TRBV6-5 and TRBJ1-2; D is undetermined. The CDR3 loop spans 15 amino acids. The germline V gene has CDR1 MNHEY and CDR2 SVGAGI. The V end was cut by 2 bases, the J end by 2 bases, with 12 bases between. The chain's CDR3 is CASSYSSLINYGYTF. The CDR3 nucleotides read TGTGCCAGCAGTTACAGCTCCTTGATAAACTATGGCTACACCTTC.

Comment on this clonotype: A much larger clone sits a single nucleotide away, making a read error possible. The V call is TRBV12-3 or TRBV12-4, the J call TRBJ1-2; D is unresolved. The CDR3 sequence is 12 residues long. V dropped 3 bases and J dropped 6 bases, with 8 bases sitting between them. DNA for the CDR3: TGTGCCAGCAGTTTGATCAGCCATGGCTACACCTTC. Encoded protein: CASSLISHGYTF.

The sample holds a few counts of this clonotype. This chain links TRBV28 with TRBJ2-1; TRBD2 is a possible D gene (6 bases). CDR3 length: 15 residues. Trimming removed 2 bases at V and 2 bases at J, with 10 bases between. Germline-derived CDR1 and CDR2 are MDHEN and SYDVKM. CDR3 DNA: TGTGCCAGCAGTTTAGCGGGAAAGGCCTACAATGAGCAGTTCTTC. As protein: CASSLAGKAYNEQFF.

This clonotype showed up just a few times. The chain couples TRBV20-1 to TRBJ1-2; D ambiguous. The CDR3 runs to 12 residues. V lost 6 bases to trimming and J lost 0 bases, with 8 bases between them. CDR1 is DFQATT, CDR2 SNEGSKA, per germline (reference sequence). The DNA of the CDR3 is TGCAGTGCAGGGATCGCTAACTATGGCTACACCTTC. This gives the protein CSAGIANYGYTF.

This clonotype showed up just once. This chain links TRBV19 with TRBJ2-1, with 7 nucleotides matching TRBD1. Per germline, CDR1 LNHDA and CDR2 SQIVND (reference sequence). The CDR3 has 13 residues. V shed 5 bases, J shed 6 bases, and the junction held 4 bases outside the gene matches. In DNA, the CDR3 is TGTGCCAGTAGTCAGACAGGGACCAATGAGCAGTTCTTC. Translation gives CASSQTGTNEQFF.

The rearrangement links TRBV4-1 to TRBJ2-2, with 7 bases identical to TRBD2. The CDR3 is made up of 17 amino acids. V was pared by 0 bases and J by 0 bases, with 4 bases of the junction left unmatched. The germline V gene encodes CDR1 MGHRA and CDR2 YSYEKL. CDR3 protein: CASSQEGTISNTGELFF. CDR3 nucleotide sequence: TGCGCCAGCAGCCAAGAGGGGACTATTTCGAACACCGGGGAGCTGTTTTTT.

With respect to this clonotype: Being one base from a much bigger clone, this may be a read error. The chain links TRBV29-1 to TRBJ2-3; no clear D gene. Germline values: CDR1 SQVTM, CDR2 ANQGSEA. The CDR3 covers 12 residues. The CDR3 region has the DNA TGCGGCGTTGCACTAACGACAGATACGCAGTATTTT. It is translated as CGVALTTDTQYF.

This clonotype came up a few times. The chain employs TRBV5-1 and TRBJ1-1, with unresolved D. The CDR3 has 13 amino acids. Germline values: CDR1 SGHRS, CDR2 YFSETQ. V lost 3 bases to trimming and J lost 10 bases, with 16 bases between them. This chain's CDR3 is CASSSRTAGGAFF. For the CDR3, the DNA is TGCGCCAGCAGCTCCCGGACGGCCGGCGGAGCTTTCTTT.

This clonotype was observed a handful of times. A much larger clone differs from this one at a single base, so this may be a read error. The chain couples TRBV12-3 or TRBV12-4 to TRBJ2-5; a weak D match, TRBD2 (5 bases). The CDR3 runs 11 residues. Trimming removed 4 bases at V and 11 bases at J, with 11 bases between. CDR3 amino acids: CASSWRNEQYF. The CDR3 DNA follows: TGTGCCAGCAGTTGGAGGAATGAGCAGTACTTC.

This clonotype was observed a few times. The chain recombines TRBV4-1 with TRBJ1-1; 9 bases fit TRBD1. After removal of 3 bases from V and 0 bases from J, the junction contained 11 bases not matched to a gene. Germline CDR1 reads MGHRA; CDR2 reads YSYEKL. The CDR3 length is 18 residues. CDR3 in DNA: TGCGCCAGCAGCCAGGGTCCCCCCGGGACAGGGTTGAACACTGAAGCTTTCTTT. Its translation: CASSQGPPGTGLNTEAFF.

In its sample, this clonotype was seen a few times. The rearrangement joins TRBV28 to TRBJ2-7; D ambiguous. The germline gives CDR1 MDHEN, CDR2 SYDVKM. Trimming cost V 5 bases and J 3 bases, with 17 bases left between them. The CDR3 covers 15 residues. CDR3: CASSVRRLVSYEQYF. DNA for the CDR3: TGTGCCAGCAGTGTGAGACGGCTAGTGAGCTACGAGCAGTACTTC.

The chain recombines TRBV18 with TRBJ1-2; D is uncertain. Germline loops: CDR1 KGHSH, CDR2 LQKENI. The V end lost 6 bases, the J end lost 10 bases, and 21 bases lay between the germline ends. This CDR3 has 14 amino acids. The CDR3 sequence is CASSNQGGHEDYTF. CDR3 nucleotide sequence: TGTGCCAGCTCTAACCAAGGAGGCCATGAGGACTACACCTTC.

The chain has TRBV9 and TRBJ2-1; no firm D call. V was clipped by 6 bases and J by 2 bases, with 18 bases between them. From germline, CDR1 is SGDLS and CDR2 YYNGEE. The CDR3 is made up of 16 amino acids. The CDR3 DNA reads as TGTGCCAGCACCAACCGGATGACCGACGCCTACAATGAGCAGTTCTTC. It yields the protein CASTNRMTDAYNEQFF.

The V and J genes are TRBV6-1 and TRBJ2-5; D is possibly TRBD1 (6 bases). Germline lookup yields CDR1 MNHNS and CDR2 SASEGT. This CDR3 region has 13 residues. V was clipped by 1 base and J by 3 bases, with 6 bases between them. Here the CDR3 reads CASSEDREETQYF. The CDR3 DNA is TGTGCCAGCAGTGAAGACAGGGAAGAGACCCAGTACTTC.

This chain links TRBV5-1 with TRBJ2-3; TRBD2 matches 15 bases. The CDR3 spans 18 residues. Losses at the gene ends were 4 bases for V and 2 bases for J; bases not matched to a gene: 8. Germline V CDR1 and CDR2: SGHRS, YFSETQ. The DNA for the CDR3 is TGCGCCAGCAGCCTCCGGACTAGCGGGAGGGGGAACACAGATACGCAGTATTTT. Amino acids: CASSLRTSGRGNTDTQYF. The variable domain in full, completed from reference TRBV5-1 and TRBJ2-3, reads KAGVTQTPRYLIKTRGQQVTLSCSPISGHRSVSWYQQTPGQGLQFLFEYFSETQRNKGNFPGRFSGRQFSNSRSEMNVSTLELGDSALYLCASSLRTSGRGNTDTQYFGPGTRLTVL.

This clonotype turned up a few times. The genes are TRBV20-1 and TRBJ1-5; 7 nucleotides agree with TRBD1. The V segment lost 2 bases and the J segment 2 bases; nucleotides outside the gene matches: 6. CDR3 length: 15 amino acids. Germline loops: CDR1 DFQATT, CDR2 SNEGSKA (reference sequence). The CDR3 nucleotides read TGCAGTGCTAGACCAGGGGGACGTGGCAATCAGCCCCAGCATTTT. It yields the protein CSARPGGRGNQPQHF.

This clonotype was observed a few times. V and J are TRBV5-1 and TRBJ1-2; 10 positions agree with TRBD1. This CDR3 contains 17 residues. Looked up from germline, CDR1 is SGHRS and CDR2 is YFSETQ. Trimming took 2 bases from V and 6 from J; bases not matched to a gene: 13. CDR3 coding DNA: TGCGCCAGCAGCTTACCCCACTCCGGGACAGGGGTAAATGGCTACACCTTC. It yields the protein CASSLPHSGTGVNGYTF.

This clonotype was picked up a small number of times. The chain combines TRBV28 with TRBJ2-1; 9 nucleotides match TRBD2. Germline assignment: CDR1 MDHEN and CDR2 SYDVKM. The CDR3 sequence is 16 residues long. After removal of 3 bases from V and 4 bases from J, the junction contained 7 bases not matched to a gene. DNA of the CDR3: TGTGCCAGCAGTTTTCCCGGGACTAGCAGTTACAATGAGCAGTTCTTC. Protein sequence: CASSFPGTSSYNEQFF.

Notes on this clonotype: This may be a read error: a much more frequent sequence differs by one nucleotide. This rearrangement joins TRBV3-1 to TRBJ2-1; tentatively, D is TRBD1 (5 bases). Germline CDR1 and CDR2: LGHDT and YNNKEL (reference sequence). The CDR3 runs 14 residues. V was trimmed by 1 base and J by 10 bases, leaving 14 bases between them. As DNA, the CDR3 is TGTGCCAGCAGCCAAGTATCAGGGCTCAAGGAGCAGTTCTTC. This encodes CASSQVSGLKEQFF.

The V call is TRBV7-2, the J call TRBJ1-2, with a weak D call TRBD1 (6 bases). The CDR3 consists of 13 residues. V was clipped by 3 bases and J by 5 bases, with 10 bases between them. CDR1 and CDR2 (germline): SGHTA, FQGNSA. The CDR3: CASSLGAWYGYTF. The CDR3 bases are TGTGCCAGCAGCTTGGGGGCCTGGTATGGCTACACCTTC.

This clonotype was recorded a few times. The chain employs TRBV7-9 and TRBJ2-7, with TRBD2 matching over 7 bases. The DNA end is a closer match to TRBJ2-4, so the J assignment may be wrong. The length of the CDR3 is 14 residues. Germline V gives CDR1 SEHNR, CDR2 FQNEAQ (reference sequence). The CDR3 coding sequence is TGTGCCAGCAGCGTAAGTCTAGCGGAAAACATTCAGTACTTC. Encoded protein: CASSVSLAENIQYF.

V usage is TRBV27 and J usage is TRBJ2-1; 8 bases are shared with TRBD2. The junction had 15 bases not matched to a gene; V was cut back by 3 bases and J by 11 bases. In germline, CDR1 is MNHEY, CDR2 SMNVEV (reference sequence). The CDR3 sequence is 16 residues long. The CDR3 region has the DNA TGTGCCAGCAGTTTCCCGGGCGGGGGGAGCCGGTCCAAGCAGTTCTTC. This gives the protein CASSFPGGGSRSKQFF.

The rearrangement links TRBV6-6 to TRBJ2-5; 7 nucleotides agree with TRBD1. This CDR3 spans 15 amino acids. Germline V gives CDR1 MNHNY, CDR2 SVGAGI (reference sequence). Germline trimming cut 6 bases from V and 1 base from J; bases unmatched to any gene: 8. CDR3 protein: CASRPMTGSQETQYF. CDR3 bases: TGTGCCAGCAGGCCCATGACAGGGTCCCAAGAGACCCAGTACTTC.

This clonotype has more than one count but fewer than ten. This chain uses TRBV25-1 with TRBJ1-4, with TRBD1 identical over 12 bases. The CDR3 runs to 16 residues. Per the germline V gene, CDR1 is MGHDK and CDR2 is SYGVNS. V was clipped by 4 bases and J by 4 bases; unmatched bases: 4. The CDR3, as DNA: TGTGCCAGCAGTGGGGACAGGGGGCTCCTTAATGAAAAACTGTTTTTT. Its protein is CASSGDRGLLNEKLFF.

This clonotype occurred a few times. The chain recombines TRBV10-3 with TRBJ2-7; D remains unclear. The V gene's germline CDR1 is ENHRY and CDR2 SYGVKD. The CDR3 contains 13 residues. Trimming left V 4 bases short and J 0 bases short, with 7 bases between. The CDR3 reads CAISGQNSYEQYF. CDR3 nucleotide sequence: TGTGCCATCAGTGGGCAGAACTCCTACGAGCAGTACTTC.